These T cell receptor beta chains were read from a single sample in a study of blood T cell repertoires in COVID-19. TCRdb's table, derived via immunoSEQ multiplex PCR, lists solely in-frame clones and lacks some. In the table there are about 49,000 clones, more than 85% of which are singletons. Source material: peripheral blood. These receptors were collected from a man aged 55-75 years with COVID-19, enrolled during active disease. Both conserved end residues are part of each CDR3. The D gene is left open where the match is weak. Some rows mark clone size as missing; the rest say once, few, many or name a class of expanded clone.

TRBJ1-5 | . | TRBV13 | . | CASSAQGNQPQHF | TGTGCCAGCAGCGCACAGGGCAATCAGCCCCAGCATTTT
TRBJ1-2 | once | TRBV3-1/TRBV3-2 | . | CASSPLGNYGYTF | TGTGCCAGCAGCCCCCTCGGTAACTATGGCTACACCTTC
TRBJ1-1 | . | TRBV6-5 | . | CASSYSRLGNTEAFF | TGTGCCAGCAGTTACTCTAGACTGGGGAACACTGAAGCTTTCTTT
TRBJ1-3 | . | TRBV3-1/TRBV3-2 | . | CASSQASRTSSGNTIYF | TGTGCCAGCAGCCAAGCTTCTCGGACAAGCTCTGGAAACACCATATATTTT
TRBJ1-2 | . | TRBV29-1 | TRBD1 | CSVETGFRAF | TGCAGCGTAGAGACAGGGTTCCGTGCCTTC
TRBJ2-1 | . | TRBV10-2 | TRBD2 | CASRLAGGQYNEQFF | TGCGCCAGCAGGCTAGCGGGGGGACAGTACAATGAGCAGTTCTTC
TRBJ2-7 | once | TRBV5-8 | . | CASSSRDGYEQYF | TGTGCCAGCAGCTCCAGGGATGGCTACGAGCAGTACTTC
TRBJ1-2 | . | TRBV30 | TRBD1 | CAWRVGTALYGYTF | TGTGCCTGGAGGGTTGGGACAGCTCTCTATGGCTACACCTTC
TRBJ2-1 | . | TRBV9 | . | CASSVGGRRNEQFF | TGTGCCAGCAGCGTAGGGGGGAGGCGTAATGAGCAGTTCTTC
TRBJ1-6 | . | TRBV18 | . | CASSPWDINNSPLHF | TGTGCCAGCTCACCATGGGACATAAATAATTCACCCCTCCACTTT
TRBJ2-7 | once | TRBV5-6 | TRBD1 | CASSPGQGARREQYF | TGTGCCAGCAGCCCGGGACAGGGGGCGCGAAGGGAGCAGTACTTC
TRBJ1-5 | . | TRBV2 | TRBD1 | CASQGQRDQPQHF | TGTGCCAGCCAGGGACAGCGGGATCAGCCCCAGCATTTT
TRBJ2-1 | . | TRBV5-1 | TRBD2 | CASSLGGSAVGNEQFF | TGCGCCAGCAGCTTAGGCGGGAGTGCCGTGGGGAATGAGCAGTTCTTC
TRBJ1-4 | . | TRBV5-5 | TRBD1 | CASSSDRTGGNEKLFF | TGTGCCAGCAGCTCGGACCGGACAGGGGGGAATGAAAAACTGTTTTTT
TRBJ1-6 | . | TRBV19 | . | CASSGQPTASSYNSPLHF | TGTGCCAGTAGTGGGCAGCCTACTGCGAGCTCCTATAATTCACCCCTCCACTTT
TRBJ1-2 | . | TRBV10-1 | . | CASRTGKGFADYGYTF | TGCGCCAGCAGAACCGGGAAGGGATTTGCGGATTATGGCTACACCTTC
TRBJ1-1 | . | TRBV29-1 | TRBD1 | CSVPPPGQGSGAAFF | TGCAGCGTCCCCCCTCCGGGACAGGGGTCGGGCGCTGCTTTCTTT
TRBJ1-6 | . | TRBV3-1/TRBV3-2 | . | CASSQALHRGSPLHF | TGTGCCAGCAGCCAAGCCCTCCACAGAGGGTCACCCCTCCACTTT
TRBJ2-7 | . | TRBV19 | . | CASEGPNSGEQYF | TGTGCCAGCGAGGGTCCTAACAGTGGCGAGCAGTACTTC
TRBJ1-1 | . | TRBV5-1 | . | CASSLELSNTEAFF | TGCGCCAGCAGCCTGGAACTGAGCAACACTGAAGCTTTCTTT
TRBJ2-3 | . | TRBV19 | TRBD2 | CASSTAGGRSDTQYF | TGTGCCAGTAGTACGGCGGGGGGAAGGAGTGATACGCAGTATTTT
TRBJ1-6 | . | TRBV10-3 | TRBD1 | CAIRPGQPNSPLHF | TGTGCCATCAGACCGGGACAGCCTAATTCACCCCTCCACTTT
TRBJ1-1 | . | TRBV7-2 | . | CASSSTPGYGTEAFF | TGTGCCAGCAGCTCGACTCCGGGGTACGGGACTGAAGCTTTCTTT
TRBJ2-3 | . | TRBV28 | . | CASSTSVLAGGQSTDTQYF | .
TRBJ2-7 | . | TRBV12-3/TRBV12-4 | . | CASGRRVSDEQYF | TGTGCCAGCGGACGGAGGGTTTCAGACGAGCAGTACTTC
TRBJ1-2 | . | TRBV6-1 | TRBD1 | CASSERQGSSWYYGYTF | TGTGCCAGCAGTGAGCGACAGGGGTCTTCTTGGTACTATGGCTACACCTTC
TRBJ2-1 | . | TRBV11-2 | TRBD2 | CASSLVGLAGGSYNEQFF | TGTGCCAGCAGCTTAGTTGGACTAGCGGGTGGCTCCTACAATGAGCAGTTCTTC
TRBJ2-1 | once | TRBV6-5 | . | CASSLTRVGNNEQFF | TGTGCCAGCAGTTTAACGCGGGTCGGGAACAATGAGCAGTTCTTC
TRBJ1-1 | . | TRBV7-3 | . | CASSLTSNTEAFF | TGTGCCAGCAGCTTAACCTCGAACACTGAAGCTTTCTTT
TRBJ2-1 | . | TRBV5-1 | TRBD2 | CASSLNSGSLGEQFF | TGCGCCAGCAGCTTGAATAGCGGGAGCCTAGGTGAGCAGTTCTTC
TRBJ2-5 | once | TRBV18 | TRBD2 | CASSPMGLAGGQETQYF | TGTGCCAGCTCACCAATGGGACTAGCGGGAGGCCAAGAGACCCAGTACTTC
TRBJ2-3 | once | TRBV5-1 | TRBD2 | CASSSIAGNTDTQYF | TGCGCCAGCAGCTCGATAGCGGGAAACACAGATACGCAGTATTTT
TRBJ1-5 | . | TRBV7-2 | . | CASSFSPGQPQHF | TGTGCCAGCAGCTTCTCACCAGGACAGCCCCAGCATTTT
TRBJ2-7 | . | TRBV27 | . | CASSQRGHEQYF | TGTGCCAGCAGCCAACGCGGCCACGAGCAGTACTTC
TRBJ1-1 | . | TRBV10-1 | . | CATPPRFF | TGCGCCACTCCCCCGAGGTTCTTT
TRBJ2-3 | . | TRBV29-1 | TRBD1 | CSAGRRPGQGLREADTQYF | TGCAGCGCCGGCCGTAGACCGGGACAGGGACTTCGGGAAGCAGATACGCAGTATTTT
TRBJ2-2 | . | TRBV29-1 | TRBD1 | CSVGQGNTGELFF | TGCAGCGTTGGACAGGGTAACACCGGGGAGCTGTTTTTT
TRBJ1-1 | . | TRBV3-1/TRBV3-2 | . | CASSHGHNTEAFF | TGTGCCAGCAGCCATGGACATAACACTGAAGCTTTCTTT
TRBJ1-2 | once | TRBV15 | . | CATSRDWGGQKANYGYTF | TGTGCCACCAGCAGAGATTGGGGAGGTCAGAAAGCTAACTATGGCTACACCTTC
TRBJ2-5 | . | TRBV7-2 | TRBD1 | CASSTRGRRNQETQYF | TGTGCCAGCAGCACCAGGGGGCGCAGGAACCAAGAGACCCAGTACTTC
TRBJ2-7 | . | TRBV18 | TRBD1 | CASSRGGQTYEQYF | TGTGCCAGCTCCCGAGGGGGACAGACCTACGAGCAGTACTTC